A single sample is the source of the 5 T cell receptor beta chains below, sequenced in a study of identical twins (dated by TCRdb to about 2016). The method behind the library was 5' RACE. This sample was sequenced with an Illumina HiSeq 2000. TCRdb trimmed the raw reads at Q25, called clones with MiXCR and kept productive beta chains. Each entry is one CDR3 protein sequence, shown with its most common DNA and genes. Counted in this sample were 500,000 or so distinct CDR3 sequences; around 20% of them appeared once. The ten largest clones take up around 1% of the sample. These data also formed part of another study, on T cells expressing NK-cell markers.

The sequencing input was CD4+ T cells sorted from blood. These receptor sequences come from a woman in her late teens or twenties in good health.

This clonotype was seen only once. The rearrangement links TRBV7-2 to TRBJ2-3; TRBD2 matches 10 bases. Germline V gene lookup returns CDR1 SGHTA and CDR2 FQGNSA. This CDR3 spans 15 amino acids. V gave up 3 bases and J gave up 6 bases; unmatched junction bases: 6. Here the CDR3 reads CASSFKAGGGDTQYF. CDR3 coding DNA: TGTGCCAGCAGCTTCAAAGCGGGAGGGGGGGATACGCAGTATTTT.

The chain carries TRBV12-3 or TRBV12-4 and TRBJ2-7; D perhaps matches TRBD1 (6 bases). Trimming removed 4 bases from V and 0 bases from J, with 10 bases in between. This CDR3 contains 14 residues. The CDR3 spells CASSWGTSSYEQYF. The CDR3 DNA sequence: TGTGCCAGCAGTTGGGGGACAAGCTCCTACGAGCAGTACTTC.

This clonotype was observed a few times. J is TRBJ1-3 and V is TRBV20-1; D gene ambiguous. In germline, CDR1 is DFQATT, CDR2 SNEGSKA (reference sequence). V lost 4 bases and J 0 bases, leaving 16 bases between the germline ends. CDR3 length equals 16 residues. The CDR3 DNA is TGCAGTGCTACCGAGACAAGTCTTAGCTCTGGAAACACCATATATTTT. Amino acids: CSATETSLSSGNTIYF.

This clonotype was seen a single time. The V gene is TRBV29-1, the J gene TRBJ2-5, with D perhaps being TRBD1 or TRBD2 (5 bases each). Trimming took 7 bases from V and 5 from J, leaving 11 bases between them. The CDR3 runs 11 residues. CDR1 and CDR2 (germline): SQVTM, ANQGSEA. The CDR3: CSGGIRETQYF. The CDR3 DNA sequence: TGCAGCGGGGGGATTCGGGAGACCCAGTACTTC. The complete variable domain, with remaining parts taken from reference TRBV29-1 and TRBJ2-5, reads SAVISQKPSRDICQRGTSLTIQCQVDSQVTMMFWYRQQPGQSLTLIATANQGSEATYESGFVIDKFPISRPNLTFSTLTVSNMSPEDSSIYLCSGGIRETQYFGPGTRLLVL.

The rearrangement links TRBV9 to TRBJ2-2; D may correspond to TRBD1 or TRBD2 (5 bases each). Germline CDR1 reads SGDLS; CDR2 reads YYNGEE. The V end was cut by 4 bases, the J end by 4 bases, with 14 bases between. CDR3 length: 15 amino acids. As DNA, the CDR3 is TGTGCCAGCAGCTCAACCGAGGGGATCACCGGGGAGCTGTTTTTT. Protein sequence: CASSSTEGITGELFF.